One and the same sample provided the 29 T cell receptor beta chains below, sequenced in a study of T cell responses to AZD1222 COVID-19 vaccine. Assay: immunoSEQ multiplex PCR; the TCRdb copy retains only in-frame clones and omits some. The profile shows around 83,000 clones, 86% of them singletons. The sequencing here drew on peripheral blood, taken on day 0 of AZD1222 vaccination. The receptors were gathered from an adult in good health.

This chain joins TRBV27 and TRBJ2-5; D may correspond to TRBD1 or TRBD2 (5 bases each). Germline CDR1 reads MNHEY; CDR2 reads SMNVEV (reference sequence). The V gene lost 1 base and the J gene lost 9 bases, with 12 bases spanning the gap. This CDR3 spans 13 amino acids. The CDR3 reads CASSLFEGRPQYF. The DNA for the CDR3 is TGTGCCAGCAGTTTATTTGAGGGGAGACCCCAGTACTTC.

The J gene is TRBJ1-1, the V gene TRBV9; tentative D call: TRBD1 (5 bases). The CDR3 is 13 amino acids. Trimming took off 4 bases at V and 5 bases at J, with 12 bases between the two ends. Germline lookup yields CDR1 SGDLS and CDR2 YYNGEE. The CDR3 is CASSSGTGTEAFF. The CDR3 DNA reads as TGTGCCAGCAGCTCAGGGACCGGGACTGAAGCTTTCTTT.

This CDR3 is CASRIGPPSYEQYF. CDR3 DNA: TGTGCCAGCAGAATTGGACCCCCCTCCTACGAGCAGTACTTC. The chain uses TRBV28 and TRBJ2-7; D gene uncertain. The CDR3 has 14 residues. Germline V gene lookup returns CDR1 MDHEN and CDR2 SYDVKM. Trimming removed 6 bases from V and 0 bases from J, with 12 bases in between.

J is TRBJ2-2 and V is TRBV5-1; 9 bases are a match to TRBD1. V was clipped by 4 bases and J by 1 base; unmatched bases: 11. The CDR3 runs to 18 residues. Germline loops: CDR1 SGHRS, CDR2 YFSETQ. The CDR3 nucleotides read TGCGCCAGCAGCGGTCGGACAGGGGCCTATAAGAACACCGGGGAGCTGTTTTTT. It codes for CASSGRTGAYKNTGELFF.

The chain combines TRBV2 with TRBJ2-5, with 13 bases aligning to TRBD2. CDR1 SNHLY and CDR2 FYNNEI come from the germline V gene. CDR3 size: 17 residues. The J segment lost 5 bases and the V segment lost 4 bases, leaving 10 bases of the junction unmatched. DNA for the CDR3: TGTGCCAGCAGTGGGGCAGGACTAGCGGGAGTGGGGGAGACCCAGTACTTC. It yields the protein CASSGAGLAGVGETQYF.

This rearrangement joins TRBV7-9 to TRBJ1-1, with unresolved D. The V gene lost 5 bases and the J gene lost 11 bases, with 15 bases spanning the gap. This CDR3 is built from 12 residues. Germline V CDR1 and CDR2: SEHNR, FQNEAQ (reference sequence). The CDR3 nucleotides are TGTGCCAGCAGCCAGGAGCTGATGGGCGCTTTCTTT. This encodes CASSQELMGAFF.

The chain uses TRBV25-1 and TRBJ1-5; TRBD1 aligns across 7 bases. The J segment lost 1 base and the V segment lost 3 bases, leaving 3 bases of the junction unmatched. Germline V gene lookup returns CDR1 MGHDK and CDR2 SYGVNS. This CDR3 has 15 residues. The DNA of the CDR3 is TGTGCCAGCAGTGAGGACAGGAGGAGCAATCAGCCCCAGCATTTT. Residues: CASSEDRRSNQPQHF.

This clone occurred a few times. This chain links TRBV11-2 with TRBJ2-1, with D possibly TRBD1 on 6 matching bases. CDR1 is SGHAT, CDR2 FQNNGV, per germline. The CDR3 loop spans 15 amino acids. Trimming took 4 bases from V and 0 from J, leaving 10 bases between them. The CDR3 DNA reads as TGTGCCAGCAGCTCTAGCAGGGGCTCCTACAATGAGCAGTTCTTC. It translates to CASSSSRGSYNEQFF.

CDR3 sequence reads: CASSLQTENEQFF. CDR3 bases: TGTGCCAGCAGCTTACAGACGGAAAATGAGCAGTTCTTC. The chain combines TRBV7-3 with TRBJ2-1; no reliable D call. Deletions cut 2 bases from V and 7 bases from J, with 9 bases between. CDR3 length equals 13 residues. Germline CDR1 is SGHTA and CDR2 is FQGTGA.

This clone appeared a single time. The genes are TRBV6-1 and TRBJ2-2; D call uncertain. The CDR3 extends over 13 amino acids. The germline gives CDR1 MNHNS, CDR2 SASEGT. With 2 bases removed from V and 6 bases from J, the gap between germline ends came to 7 bases. CDR3 loop: CASSESRAGELFF. CDR3 nucleotides: TGTGCCAGCAGTGAATCACGTGCCGGGGAGCTGTTTTTT.

CDR3 DNA sequence: TGTGCCAGCAGCCGCGACATAAACACTGAAGCTTTCTTT. This sequence encodes CASSRDINTEAFF. This sequence joins TRBV7-3 and TRBJ1-1; no clear D gene. The CDR3 length is 13 residues. Trimming stripped 5 bases from V and 2 bases from J, with 9 bases between. CDR1 SGHTA and CDR2 FQGTGA come from the germline V gene. Together with reference TRBV7-3 and TRBJ1-1, the CDR3 gives the full variable domain: GAGVSQTPSNKVTEKGKYVELRCDPISGHTALYWYRQSLGQGPEFLIYFQGTGAADDSGLPNDRFFAVRPEGSVSTLKIQRTERGDSAVYLCASSRDINTEAFFGQGTRLTVV.

This clone was recorded a few times. The chain joins TRBV29-1 to TRBJ1-1; D is undetermined. The CDR3 runs 10 residues. Germline V gives CDR1 SQVTM, CDR2 ANQGSEA. Trimming took 4 bases from V and 5 from J, leaving 5 bases between them. CDR3 loop: CSVGLTEAFF. The CDR3 DNA reads TGCAGCGTTGGGCTTACTGAAGCTTTCTTT.

The CDR3 DNA is TGTGCCTGGGAGGGGGACAGCGATACGCAGTATTTT. Translated, it gives CAWEGDSDTQYF. The rearrangement joins TRBV30 to TRBJ2-3, with 7 bases aligning to TRBD1. V was clipped by 5 bases and J by 6 bases; unmatched bases: 5. The CDR3 runs 12 residues. The V gene's germline CDR1 is GTSNPN and CDR2 SVGIG (reference sequence).

The chain carries TRBV11-2 and TRBJ2-1, with 9 positions matching TRBD2. The V gene end was trimmed by 5 bases and the J gene end by 0 bases; junction bases not matched to a gene: 8. This CDR3 region has 17 residues. Germline CDR1 and CDR2: SGHAT and FQNNGV. CDR3: CASSTRLAVSSYNEQFF. The CDR3 DNA reads TGTGCCAGCAGCACTCGACTAGCGGTAAGCTCCTACAATGAGCAGTTCTTC.

The CDR3, as DNA: TGTGCCAGCAGCCAAGTAGGGGTAAAACTGTTTTTT. Translated: CASSQVGVKLFF. The gene calls are TRBV4-2 and TRBJ1-4, with D possibly being TRBD1 (5 bases). CDR1 and CDR2 (germline): LGHNA, YNFKEQ. Trimming left V 1 base short and J 10 bases short, with 7 bases between. This CDR3 is built from 12 residues.

The sample holds one count of this clone. This chain joins TRBV19 and TRBJ1-2; D is uncertain. The CDR3 consists of 16 residues. V lost 7 bases and J lost 2, with 20 bases in between. Germline-derived CDR1 and CDR2 are LNHDA and SQIVND (reference sequence). CDR3 bases: TGTGCCAGTAACGGGCAGACGGGTTTAGAGAACTATGGCTACACCTTC. It codes for CASNGQTGLENYGYTF. The complete variable domain, with remaining parts taken from reference TRBV19 and TRBJ1-2, reads DGGITQSPKYLFRKEGQNVTLSCEQNLNHDAMYWYRQDPGQGLRLIYYSQIVNDFQKGDIAEGYSVSREKKESFPLTVTSAQKNPTAFYLCASNGQTGLENYGYTFGSGTRLTVV.

In its sample, this clone was seen once. The chain joins TRBV5-1 to TRBJ2-2, with D perhaps matching TRBD1 (6 bases). CDR3 length: 16 residues. Germline V gene lookup returns CDR1 SGHRS and CDR2 YFSETQ. Trimming cost V 5 bases and J 1 base, with 15 bases left between them. The CDR3 DNA is TGCGCCAGCAGAATCACAGGGAAGCAGAACACCGGGGAGCTGTTTTTT. Protein product: CASRITGKQNTGELFF.

The CDR3 nucleotides read TGTGCCAGCAGCTCTAGGCGGGGACTAGCGGGAGACTACGAGCAGTACTTC. Its translation is CASSSRRGLAGDYEQYF. The rearrangement uses TRBV7-2 and TRBJ2-7, with 14 bases matching TRBD2. The CDR3 is made up of 17 amino acids. Per the germline V gene, CDR1 is SGHTA and CDR2 is FQGNSA. The J segment lost 3 bases and the V segment lost 4 bases, leaving 8 bases of the junction unmatched. Based on the CDR3 plus reference TRBV7-2 and TRBJ2-7, the full variable domain is GAGVSQSPSNKVTEKGKDVELRCDPISGHTALYWYRQSLGQGLEFLIYFQGNSAPDKSGLPSDRFSAERTGGSVSTLTIQRTQQEDSAVYLCASSSRRGLAGDYEQYFGPGTRLTVT.

The chain couples TRBV28 to TRBJ2-1; 7 bases align to TRBD2. This CDR3 spans 15 amino acids. Germline assignment: CDR1 MDHEN and CDR2 SYDVKM. Unmatched junction bases numbered 7, after V lost 7 bases and J lost 1 base. Written as DNA, the CDR3 is TGTGCCAGCAACCGCCAGGGACTATCCTACAATGAGCAGTTCTTC. Its protein is CASNRQGLSYNEQFF.

CDR3 sequence: CASSEAPRERSPLHF. In DNA, the CDR3 is TGTGCCAGCAGTGAAGCGCCCAGGGAGCGTTCACCCCTCCACTTT. V is TRBV6-1 and J is TRBJ1-6; D is perhaps TRBD1 (5 bases). The CDR3 spans 15 residues. The V gene's germline CDR1 is MNHNS and CDR2 SASEGT. The ends were cut back, 0 bases at V and 9 bases at J, with 12 bases in the middle.

The chain carries TRBV19 and TRBJ2-1, with D possibly matching TRBD1 (6 bases). The CDR3 contains 14 residues. V was trimmed by 5 bases and J by 0 bases, leaving 8 bases between them. The germline gives CDR1 LNHDA, CDR2 SQIVND (reference sequence). The CDR3 region has the DNA TGTGCCAGTAGTGTGACAGGCTCCTACAATGAGCAGTTCTTC. Translated: CASSVTGSYNEQFF.

The rearrangement uses TRBV2 and TRBJ2-7; no firm D call. The germline V gene encodes CDR1 SNHLY and CDR2 FYNNEI. V was trimmed by 7 bases and J by 5 bases, leaving 15 bases between them. CDR3 length: 13 residues. The CDR3 DNA reads TGTGCCAGCACCTCCTCAAGGACGAACGAGCAGTACTTC. Its protein is CASTSSRTNEQYF.

This chain uses TRBV29-1 with TRBJ2-6; 7 bases agree with TRBD1. Germline trimming cut 0 bases from V and 0 bases from J; bases unmatched to any gene: 11. Germline assignment: CDR1 SQVTM and CDR2 ANQGSEA. This CDR3 region has 19 residues. In nucleotides, the CDR3 is TGCAGCGTTGAAGAGTCTGGGACAGAAGTCATCTCTGGGGCCAACGTCCTGACTTTC. It codes for CSVEESGTEVISGANVLTF. The full variable domain, rest sourced from reference TRBV29-1 and TRBJ2-6, is SAVISQKPSRDICQRGTSLTIQCQVDSQVTMMFWYRQQPGQSLTLIATANQGSEATYESGFVIDKFPISRPNLTFSTLTVSNMSPEDSSIYLCSVEESGTEVISGANVLTFGAGSRLTVL.

The chain couples TRBV11-2 to TRBJ1-6; D might be TRBD1 (6 bases). Trimming took 3 bases from V and 9 from J, leaving 12 bases between them. This CDR3 comprises 14 residues. Germline V gene data show CDR1 as SGHAT and CDR2 as FQNNGV. CDR3 in amino acids: CASSFRGETSPLHF. The CDR3 nucleotides are TGTGCCAGCAGCTTTAGGGGGGAGACTTCACCCCTCCACTTT.

The V and J genes are TRBV6-5 and TRBJ2-7, with D maybe TRBD2 (5 bases). Germline V lookup: CDR1 MNHEY, CDR2 SVGAGI. This CDR3 is 13 amino acids long. V was shortened by 7 bases and J by 3 bases, with 13 bases between the two germline ends. CDR3 coding DNA: TGTGCCAGCACCGAGGGTTCAGTCTACGAGCAGTACTTC. This translates into CASTEGSVYEQYF.

CDR3 in DNA: TGTGCCAGCAGCCCAACCGGGACTAGCGGGAGGGAGGGGACAGATACGCAGTATTTT. Translation gives CASSPTGTSGREGTDTQYF. The J gene is TRBJ2-3, the V gene TRBV4-2; 16 nucleotides agree with TRBD2. J lost 3 bases, V lost 4 bases, and 10 bases had no gene match. Germline V gene data show CDR1 as LGHNA and CDR2 as YNFKEQ. This CDR3 has 19 amino acids.

The rearrangement joins TRBV5-1 to TRBJ1-1; 9 bases fit TRBD1. Germline CDR1 reads SGHRS; CDR2 reads YFSETQ. V shed 5 bases and J 3 bases; nucleotides not matched to a gene: 17. The CDR3 runs 18 residues. The CDR3 region has the DNA TGCGCCAGCAGTCACCGTGGAGGTAAGGGACAGGGACACACTGAAGCTTTCTTT. Residues: CASSHRGGKGQGHTEAFF.

Only a few counts were recorded for this clone. The chain is built from TRBV24-1 and TRBJ2-2; D remains unclear. Germline loops: CDR1 KGHDR, CDR2 SFDVKD. This CDR3 spans 16 amino acids. V lost 2 bases, J lost 0 bases, and 9 bases lay in between. The CDR3 region has the DNA TGTGCCACCAGTGATTCCAGGTCCCCGAACACCGGGGAGCTGTTTTTT. Translation: CATSDSRSPNTGELFF.

In its sample, this clone was seen a few times. This chain's CDR3 is CATGGTRDTGELFF. The CDR3 DNA reads TGTGCCACAGGCGGGACTCGGGACACCGGGGAGCTGTTTTTT. The rearrangement uses TRBV7-6 and TRBJ2-2; a weak D match, TRBD2 (6 bases). The CDR3 has 14 amino acids. Trimming shortened V by 10 bases and J by 3 bases, and 15 bases separated the two germline ends. CDR1 is SGHVS and CDR2 is FNYEAQ in the germline V gene.